This T cell receptor (beta chain) was recovered during a study of blood T cell repertoires in COVID-19. About the study: The United States, Italy and Spain supplied acute and convalescent COVID-19 samples.

Individuals aged about 18 to 90 years were recruited from about two dozen US areas. Exposed participants came across a COVID-19 case within 2 weeks before study entry. The CDR3 spans 16 residues. Germline V CDR1 and CDR2: MNHEY, SMNVEV (reference sequence). After removal of 6 bases from V and 8 bases from J, the junction contained 15 bases not matched to a gene. Sequencing used immunoSEQ multiplex PCR; TCRdb keeps in-frame clones, though not all of them. The data hold under 450,000 clones, with about 89% observed a single time. The clonotype originates from a woman aged 40-49 years who had been exposed to COVID-19. The J gene is TRBJ2-1, the V gene TRBV27; 8 bases agree with TRBD1. Sequencing was done on a sample of PBMCs or T cells enriched from blood (not recorded which). The CDR3 protein is CASSPYGQGLKDEQFF. The CDR3 DNA reads TGTGCCAGCAGCCCGTACGGACAGGGCCTTAAGGATGAGCAGTTCTTC.